The present TCR beta chain was sequenced within a study of CD8+ T cells in alopecia areata. Germline assignment: CDR1 MNHEY and CDR2 SMNVEV (reference sequence). This CDR3 is built from 13 residues. Deletions cut 6 bases from V and 5 bases from J, with 11 bases between. Study-wide findings and caveats: The study also sequences resident alphabeta T cells of normal skin in scalp samples.

This clone was seen a handful of times. Its specificity is not known. The same CDR3 arises from other DNA sequences in this sample as well. Sorting of PBMCs yielded the CD4+ and CD8+ T cells. Sequencing relied on a cDNA template that was reverse transcribed from extracted RNA. Clones were sequenced by immunoSEQ multiplex PCR, and TCRdb holds only the in-frame ones, with some missing. Of 100,000 to 150,000 clones in the sample, roughly 61% were seen once. This receptor was obtained from a human donor with alopecia areata. This sequence joins TRBV27 and TRBJ1-5; D is perhaps TRBD1 (6 bases). Sequences were derived from CD4+ T cells sorted from blood, sampled at week 0. The CDR3 sequence: CASRQGFDQPQHF. In nucleotides, the CDR3 is TGTGCCAGCAGGCAGGGGTTCGATCAGCCCCAGCATTTT.